These T cell receptor beta chains were read from a single sample in a study of T cells in Graves' hyperthyroidism and ophthalmopathy. TCRdb re-analysed the multiplex PCR reads in MiXCR, keeping a single row per CDR3 protein. This table has under 450,000 distinct CDR3 sequences, 13% appearing once. The sequenced material came from blood. These receptors were collected from a man under 40 with Graves' hyperthyroidism that later progressed to Graves' ophthalmopathy. The CDR3 runs from the conserved cysteine through the conserved F or W. The D gene is left open where the match is weak. Size values are once, few and many counts, or a class for expanded clones, and some rows have none.

clone_size: NA; d_call: NA; j_call: TRBJ2-7; v_call: TRBV29-1; cdr3_aa: CSVPSTGKYEQYF; cdr3_nt: TGCAGCGTTCCGTCAACAGGGAAATACGAGCAGTACTTC
clone_size: NA; d_call: NA; j_call: TRBJ1-5; v_call: TRBV4-1; cdr3_aa: CASSQDVRPYNQPQHF; cdr3_nt: TGCGCCAGCAGCCAAGACGTGAGGCCCTACAATCAGCCCCAGCATTTT
clone_size: many; d_call: TRBD1; j_call: TRBJ2-5; v_call: TRBV7-7; cdr3_aa: CASSMGQGRETQYF; cdr3_nt: TGTGCTAGCAGCATGGGACAGGGGCGAGAGACCCAGTACTTC
clone_size: many; d_call: TRBD1; j_call: TRBJ1-1; v_call: TRBV18; cdr3_aa: CASSPPRTGVMNTEAFF; cdr3_nt: TGTGCCAGCTCACCCCCTCGGACAGGGGTCATGAACACTGAAGCTTTCTTT
clone_size: many; d_call: NA; j_call: TRBJ1-1; v_call: TRBV2; cdr3_aa: CASSETLLQPEAFF; cdr3_nt: TGTGCCAGCAGTGAAACTCTTCTACAGCCTGAAGCTTTCTTT
clone_size: many; d_call: NA; j_call: TRBJ1-2; v_call: TRBV6-5; cdr3_aa: CASSYGPTAIYGYTF; cdr3_nt: TGTGCCAGCAGTTACGGACCGACAGCAATCTATGGCTACACCTTC
clone_size: NA; d_call: TRBD1; j_call: TRBJ2-1; v_call: TRBV9; cdr3_aa: CASSSPGTGDYNEQFF; cdr3_nt: TGTGCCAGCAGCTCCCCCGGGACAGGGGACTACAATGAGCAGTTCTTC
clone_size: many; d_call: TRBD1; j_call: TRBJ1-3; v_call: TRBV18; cdr3_aa: CASSPGTGVNTIYF; cdr3_nt: TGTGCCAGCTCACCGGGGACAGGGGTGAACACCATATATTTT
clone_size: NA; d_call: NA; j_call: TRBJ1-4; v_call: TRBV25-1; cdr3_aa: CASSPPDEGEKLFF; cdr3_nt: TGTGCCAGCAGCCCCCCGGACGAGGGTGAAAAACTGTTTTTT
clone_size: many; d_call: NA; j_call: TRBJ1-5; v_call: TRBV28; cdr3_aa: CASRQDYSNQPQHF; cdr3_nt: TGTGCCAGCCGACAGGATTATAGCAATCAGCCCCAGCATTTT
clone_size: many; d_call: TRBD1; j_call: TRBJ1-1; v_call: TRBV7-9; cdr3_aa: CASSSDRDYPTEAFF; cdr3_nt: TGTGCCAGCAGCTCCGACAGGGACTATCCCACTGAAGCTTTCTTT
clone_size: few; d_call: NA; j_call: TRBJ1-1; v_call: TRBV20-1; cdr3_aa: CSARDLKGLGTEAFF; cdr3_nt: TGCAGTGCTAGAGATCTTAAGGGCCTGGGCACTGAAGCTTTCTTT
clone_size: many; d_call: NA; j_call: TRBJ1-2; v_call: TRBV20-1; cdr3_aa: CSAISPRGYGYTF; cdr3_nt: TGCAGTGCCATATCCCCCAGGGGCTATGGCTACACCTTC
clone_size: NA; d_call: TRBD1; j_call: TRBJ2-1; v_call: TRBV5-6; cdr3_aa: CASSFGTGGLVGDEQFF; cdr3_nt: TGTGCCAGCAGCTTCGGGACAGGGGGACTTGTTGGCGATGAGCAGTTCTTC
clone_size: few; d_call: NA; j_call: TRBJ2-4; v_call: TRBV2; cdr3_aa: CASSGPPDKNIQYF; cdr3_nt: TGTGCCAGCAGCGGCCCCCCCGACAAAAACATTCAGTACTTC
clone_size: NA; d_call: TRBD2; j_call: TRBJ2-1; v_call: TRBV5-1; cdr3_aa: CASSLVALAGRKEQFF; cdr3_nt: TGCGCCAGCAGCTTGGTCGCACTAGCGGGCCGGAAGGAGCAGTTCTTC
clone_size: NA; d_call: TRBD1; j_call: TRBJ2-7; v_call: TRBV29-1; cdr3_aa: CSAGTGEWEQYF; cdr3_nt: TGCAGCGCAGGGACAGGTGAATGGGAGCAGTACTTC
clone_size: NA; d_call: NA; j_call: TRBJ2-1; v_call: TRBV24-1; cdr3_aa: CATSDPNVGNEQFF; cdr3_nt: TGTGCCACCAGTGATCCGAATGTGGGCAATGAGCAGTTCTTC
clone_size: many; d_call: TRBD1; j_call: TRBJ2-1; v_call: TRBV18; cdr3_aa: CASSPPGQHYNEQFF; cdr3_nt: TGTGCCAGCTCACCTCCGGGACAGCACTACAATGAGCAGTTCTTC
clone_size: few; d_call: NA; j_call: TRBJ1-5; v_call: TRBV24-1; cdr3_aa: CATSDYTGVGPQHF; cdr3_nt: TGTGCCACCAGTGACTATACGGGCGTGGGGCCCCAGCATTTT
clone_size: many; d_call: NA; j_call: TRBJ2-5; v_call: TRBV7-6; cdr3_aa: CASSLWDTSQETQYF; cdr3_nt: TGTGCCAGCAGCTTATGGGACACCAGCCAAGAGACCCAGTACTTC
clone_size: many; d_call: NA; j_call: TRBJ1-2; v_call: TRBV6-5; cdr3_aa: CASSYSKGSYGYTF; cdr3_nt: TGTGCCAGCAGTTACTCGAAGGGCTCCTATGGCTACACCTTC